Shown below are 10 T cell receptor beta chains from a single sample sequenced in a study of long-term antiretroviral therapy in people with HIV. immunoSEQ v3.0 was run at survey level. TCRdb's copy holds only in-frame clones and misses some; the assay was immunoSEQ multiplex PCR. The table shows roughly 22,000 clones, with around 84% occurring only once. Sequenced here: unsorted PBMCs, sampled 3 years after starting antiretroviral therapy. The receptor source for this set is a man aged 50 or older with HIV.

The rearrangement joins TRBV27 to TRBJ2-2, with TRBD2 identical over 8 bases. This CDR3 region has 17 residues. CDR1 is MNHEY and CDR2 is SMNVEV in the germline V gene (reference sequence). The J segment lost 3 bases and the V segment lost 3 bases, leaving 9 bases of the junction unmatched. CDR3 bases: TGTGCCAGCAGTTTTTCTTCAGCGGGGGCACACACCGGGGAGCTGTTTTTT. As protein: CASSFSSAGAHTGELFF.

The chain is built from TRBV27 and TRBJ2-1, with 11 bases matching TRBD2. V trimming: 2 bases; J trimming: 7 bases; junction bases outside the gene matches: 1. The CDR3 is 14 amino acids. Per germline, CDR1 MNHEY and CDR2 SMNVEV (reference sequence). The CDR3 sequence: CASSLLAGGNEQFF. CDR3 nucleotides: TGTGCCAGCAGTTTACTAGCGGGAGGTAATGAGCAGTTCTTC.

V and J are TRBV7-2 and TRBJ2-7, with 12 nucleotides matching TRBD1. Germline-derived CDR1 and CDR2 are SGHTA and FQGNSA. V trimming: 3 bases; J trimming: 6 bases; junction bases outside the gene matches: 3. The CDR3 is made up of 14 amino acids. Here the CDR3 DNA reads TGTGCCAGCAGCTTCCGGGACAGGGGGCTCGAGCAGTACTTC. Translated, it gives CASSFRDRGLEQYF.

V is TRBV28 and J is TRBJ1-1; tentative D call: TRBD1 (5 bases). The ends were cut back, 5 bases at V and 8 bases at J, with 12 bases in the middle. Per germline, CDR1 MDHEN and CDR2 SYDVKM. CDR3 length equals 12 residues. The CDR3 region is CASSPLRDEAFF. DNA of the CDR3: TGTGCCAGCAGTCCCCTTAGGGACGAAGCTTTCTTT.

V gene TRBV7-2 combines with J gene TRBJ2-1; D could derive from TRBD1 or TRBD2 (6 bases each). The CDR3 is 15 residues long. Per the germline V gene, CDR1 is SGHTA and CDR2 is FQGNSA. Trimming removed 1 base at V and 6 bases at J, with 13 bases between. For the CDR3, the DNA is TGTGCCAGCAGCTTAGTAGGGGGGACACCCAATGAGCAGTTCTTC. Residues: CASSLVGGTPNEQFF.

This chain connects TRBV7-8 to TRBJ1-6; 7 bases agree with TRBD1. Germline V lookup: CDR1 SGHVS, CDR2 FQNEAQ. The CDR3 runs 16 residues. Unmatched junction bases numbered 4, after V lost 5 bases and J lost 0 bases. As DNA, the CDR3 is TGTGCCAGCAGCCTAGGGGGCCCCTCCTATAATTCACCCCTCCACTTT. Its protein product is CASSLGGPSYNSPLHF.

This clone was recorded once. The V gene is TRBV10-2, the J gene TRBJ2-5; D remains unclear. Germline CDR1 WSHSY, CDR2 SAAADI. The CDR3 runs to 11 residues. V gave up 7 bases and J gave up 9 bases, with 12 bases separating them. DNA for the CDR3: TGCGCCAGCATGTCGGGTAGGGCCCAGTACTTC. Translation gives CASMSGRAQYF.

V usage is TRBV27 and J usage is TRBJ2-1; possible D gene TRBD2, 6 bases. The V gene's germline CDR1 is MNHEY and CDR2 SMNVEV (reference sequence). The CDR3 spans 15 residues. V was trimmed by 3 bases and J by 2 bases, leaving 11 bases between them. The CDR3: CASSLVAEAYNEQFF. In DNA, the CDR3 is TGTGCCAGCAGTTTGGTAGCGGAGGCCTACAATGAGCAGTTCTTC.

V usage is TRBV10-2 and J usage is TRBJ2-5; D possibly corresponds to TRBD1 (6 bases). The germline V gene encodes CDR1 WSHSY and CDR2 SAAADI. V lost 4 bases and J lost 4, with 13 bases in between. The CDR3 is 14 amino acids. The CDR3 reads CASSGGTGLETQYF. The DNA of the CDR3 is TGCGCCAGCAGTGGGGGAACAGGGTTAGAGACCCAGTACTTC.

The chain uses TRBV18 and TRBJ1-1; unclear D gene. Germline CDR1 KGHSH, CDR2 LQKENI. CDR3 length: 15 amino acids. The V and J ends lost 3 bases and 6 bases respectively, with 17 bases between them. In nucleotides, the CDR3 is TGTGCCAGCTCACCCCTAGGCACCTTGGGCTCTGAAGCTTTCTTT. Its translation is CASSPLGTLGSEAFF.